Presented here are 32 T cell receptor beta chains from one specimen sequenced in a study of blood T cell repertoires in COVID-19. The protocol was immunoSEQ multiplex PCR, while the TCRdb copy is restricted to in-frame clones and leaves out a portion. This table holds under 300,000 clones, approximately 91% found once. Sequenced: peripheral blood. The receptors come from a woman between 40 and 55 years old who had recovered from COVID-19.

J is TRBJ2-5 and V is TRBV4-1, with unresolved D. The CDR3 is made up of 15 amino acids. Germline lookup yields CDR1 MGHRA and CDR2 YSYEKL. V was cut by 4 bases and J by 4 bases, with 16 bases left in between. The chain's CDR3 is CASSPNRHAVETQYF. The CDR3 DNA follows: TGCGCCAGCAGCCCCAATCGACACGCTGTAGAGACCCAGTACTTC.

V gene TRBV9 combines with J gene TRBJ2-7, with 8 bases that match TRBD1. The CDR3 consists of 15 residues. The germline CDR1 and CDR2 sequences are SGDLS and YYNGEE. With V trimmed by 0 bases and J by 5 bases, 7 bases remained unmatched. The CDR3 reads CASSVESGGADEQYF. CDR3 coding DNA: TGTGCCAGCAGCGTAGAGTCAGGGGGCGCGGACGAGCAGTACTTC.

This rearrangement joins TRBV7-9 to TRBJ2-7; TRBD1 matches 8 bases. Germline lookup yields CDR1 SEHNR and CDR2 FQNEAQ (reference sequence). V shed 3 bases, J shed 5 bases, and the junction held 6 bases outside the gene matches. This CDR3 contains 14 residues. This CDR3 reads CASSFVDRVDEQYF. CDR3 DNA sequence: TGTGCCAGCAGCTTTGTGGACAGGGTAGACGAGCAGTACTTC. The complete variable domain, with remaining parts taken from reference TRBV7-9 and TRBJ2-7, reads DTGVSQNPRHKITKRGQNVTFRCDPISEHNRLYWYRQTLGQGPEFLTYFQNEAQLEKSRLLSDRFSAERPKGSFSTLEIQRTEQGDSAMYLCASSFVDRVDEQYFGPGTRLTVT.

V usage is TRBV5-1 and J usage is TRBJ2-6; D is ambiguous. Trimming removed 0 bases at V and 1 base at J, with 5 bases between. CDR3 length equals 15 residues. Germline CDR1 and CDR2: SGHRS and YFSETQ. The CDR3 loop is CASSLVGSGANVLTF. CDR3 sequence (DNA): TGCGCCAGCAGCTTGGTCGGGTCTGGGGCCAACGTCCTGACTTTC.

This chain's CDR3 is CASSVVGQGWETQYF. The CDR3 DNA reads as TGTGCCAGCAGCGTAGTTGGACAGGGTTGGGAGACCCAGTACTTC. J is TRBJ2-5 and V is TRBV9, with 8 bases aligning to TRBD1. The germline V gene has CDR1 SGDLS and CDR2 YYNGEE. Germline trimming cut 0 bases from V and 5 bases from J; bases unmatched to any gene: 6. This CDR3 region has 15 residues.

This chain uses TRBV28 with TRBJ2-3, with 7 bases matching TRBD2. The CDR3 covers 13 residues. The V segment lost 9 bases and the J segment 4 bases; nucleotides outside the gene matches: 7. Germline values: CDR1 MDHEN, CDR2 SYDVKM. The chain's CDR3 is CARKEGGADTQYF. The CDR3, as DNA: TGTGCCAGAAAAGAGGGAGGGGCAGATACGCAGTATTTT.

This chain links TRBV15 with TRBJ1-2, with D tentatively TRBD1 (6 bases). The germline V and J ends were trimmed by 7 bases and 3 bases, with 15 bases remaining between them. Germline CDR1 is LNHNV and CDR2 is YYDKDF (reference sequence). This CDR3 has 14 amino acids. The CDR3 DNA sequence: TGTGCCACCAACACAGGGAAGGGGGACTATGGCTACACCTTC. Its translation: CATNTGKGDYGYTF.

The chain carries TRBV11-3 and TRBJ2-7, with TRBD1 identical over 9 bases. V lost 5 bases to trimming and J lost 2 bases; unmatched junction nucleotides: 7. The germline CDR1 and CDR2 sequences are SGHNT and YENEEA. This CDR3 region has 15 residues. The DNA for the CDR3 is TGTGCCAGCAGCCCCGGACAGGGGACGACCTACGAGCAGTACTTC. Amino acid sequence: CASSPGQGTTYEQYF.

This clone has just a few counts. The rearrangement links TRBV12-3 or TRBV12-4 to TRBJ2-3; possible D gene TRBD2, 6 bases. Trimming took 5 bases from V and 5 from J, leaving 8 bases between them. CDR3 size: 12 residues. The CDR3 protein is CASSRSGDTQYF. The CDR3 coding sequence is TGTGCCAGCAGTCGTAGCGGAGATACGCAGTATTTT.

The rearrangement links TRBV6-5 to TRBJ2-7; D may be TRBD1 (6 bases). Germline lookup yields CDR1 MNHEY and CDR2 SVGAGI. Trimming removed 6 bases from V and 2 bases from J, with 14 bases in between. The CDR3 is made up of 14 amino acids. The DNA for the CDR3 is TGTGCCAGCAGGGTCGACAGGAGAGCCTACGAGCAGTACTTC. Protein product: CASRVDRRAYEQYF.

The chain is built from TRBV30 and TRBJ1-6; D is undetermined. Trimming removed 2 bases at V and 3 bases at J, with 14 bases between. Germline V gene data show CDR1 as GTSNPN and CDR2 as SVGIG (reference sequence). CDR3 length: 16 residues. The DNA for the CDR3 is TGTGCCTGGAGTCCTCAGGACTCTGGCTATAATTCACCCCTCCACTTT. It codes for CAWSPQDSGYNSPLHF. The full variable domain, with the rest looked up from reference TRBV30 and TRBJ1-6, is SQTIHQWPATLVQPVGSPLSLECTVEGTSNPNLYWYRQAAGRGLQLLFYSVGIGQISSEVPQNLSASRPQDRQFILSSKKLLLSDSGFYLCAWSPQDSGYNSPLHFGNGTRLTVT.

The chain couples TRBV7-9 to TRBJ2-7; no clear D. There are 12 residues in the CDR3. In germline, CDR1 is SEHNR, CDR2 FQNEAQ (reference sequence). Trimming stripped 1 base from V and 2 bases from J, with 3 bases between. The CDR3 loop is CASSLVTYEQYF. The CDR3 DNA is TGTGCCAGCAGCTTAGTCACCTACGAGCAGTACTTC.

V is TRBV5-1 and J is TRBJ2-1, with 11 bases aligning to TRBD2. The CDR3 length is 11 residues. Trimming at V came to 4 bases and at J to 12 bases, leaving 0 bases not matched to a gene. Germline CDR1 reads SGHRS; CDR2 reads YFSETQ. Here the CDR3 DNA reads TGCGCCAGCAGCGGGACTAGCGGGCAGTTCTTC. Translated, it gives CASSGTSGQFF.

This chain uses TRBV28 with TRBJ2-2; the match to TRBD2 covers 13 bases. With 9 bases clipped from V and 0 bases from J, the junction kept 7 bases outside the gene matches. The germline gives CDR1 MDHEN, CDR2 SYDVKM. This CDR3 is 17 amino acids long. DNA for the CDR3: TGTGCCAGTACCGGGACTAGCGGGATCGCGAACACCGGGGAGCTGTTTTTT. It yields the protein CASTGTSGIANTGELFF. Full variable domain (missing parts from reference TRBV28 and TRBJ2-2): DVKVTQSSRYLVKRTGEKVFLECVQDMDHENMFWYRQDPGLGLRLIYFSYDVKMKEKGDIPEGYSVSREKKERFSLILESASTNQTSMYLCASTGTSGIANTGELFFGEGSRLTVL.

This chain joins TRBV9 and TRBJ1-6; 8 bases fit TRBD1. The CDR3 is 15 amino acids. From germline, CDR1 is SGDLS and CDR2 YYNGEE. Trimming took 2 bases from V and 9 from J; bases not matched to a gene: 7. CDR3 protein: CASSVEGQGRSPLHF. In DNA form, the CDR3 reads TGTGCCAGCAGCGTGGAAGGACAGGGCCGTTCACCCCTCCACTTT.

For the CDR3, the DNA is TGTGCCAGCAGTTACGGGACAGGAAGCATGAACACTGAAGCTTTCTTT. Its translation: CASSYGTGSMNTEAFF. V is TRBV6-5 and J is TRBJ1-1; the match to TRBD1 covers 8 bases. Germline V gene lookup returns CDR1 MNHEY and CDR2 SVGAGI. CDR3 size: 16 residues. V shed 2 bases and J 0 bases; nucleotides not matched to a gene: 5.

The gene calls are TRBV6-5 and TRBJ1-6, with TRBD1 matching over 10 bases. Germline-derived CDR1 and CDR2 are MNHEY and SVGAGI. With 8 bases clipped from V and 10 bases from J, the junction kept 11 bases outside the gene matches. The CDR3 covers 15 residues. The chain's CDR3 is CASSRTGTGDSPLHF. In DNA form, the CDR3 reads TGTGCCAGCTCGCGAACCGGGACAGGGGACTCACCCCTCCACTTT.

The V call is TRBV9, the J call TRBJ2-3; 9 nucleotides line up with TRBD2. Germline CDR1 is SGDLS and CDR2 is YYNGEE. This CDR3 region has 18 residues. V was clipped by 0 bases and J by 0 bases; unmatched bases: 8. The CDR3 sequence is CASSVGGSGSWSTDTQYF. The CDR3 coding sequence is TGTGCCAGCAGCGTAGGGGGTAGCGGGAGTTGGAGCACAGATACGCAGTATTTT.

This clone was observed once. V gene TRBV9 combines with J gene TRBJ1-2, with a possible D match to TRBD1 (5 bases). Trimming stripped 3 bases from V and 4 bases from J, with 7 bases between. Germline CDR1 SGDLS, CDR2 YYNGEE. This CDR3 comprises 12 residues. CDR3 DNA sequence: TGTGCCAGCAGCGGCAGGGTCTATGGCTACACCTTC. Translating it yields CASSGRVYGYTF. The variable domain in full, completed from reference TRBV9 and TRBJ1-2, reads DSGVTQTPKHLITATGQRVTLRCSPRSGDLSVYWYQQSLDQGLQFLIQYYNGEERAKGNILERFSAQQFPDLHSELNLSSLELGDSALYFCASSGRVYGYTFGSGTRLTVV.

V is TRBV30 and J is TRBJ2-7, with 7 nucleotides matching TRBD2. The CDR3 runs to 12 residues. From germline, CDR1 is GTSNPN and CDR2 SVGIG (reference sequence). With 1 base clipped from V and 7 bases from J, the junction kept 4 bases outside the gene matches. The CDR3 DNA reads TGTGCCTGGAGTGATTACGGGGGGGAGCAGTACTTC. Encoded protein: CAWSDYGGEQYF.

V is TRBV12-3 or TRBV12-4 and J is TRBJ2-5, with a weak D call TRBD2 (5 bases). Trimming removed 5 bases at V and 3 bases at J, with 10 bases between. The CDR3 is 13 amino acids. The CDR3 DNA reads TGTGCCAGCAGTCCGGACGGGAAAGAGACCCAGTACTTC. Translating it yields CASSPDGKETQYF.

The chain employs TRBV24-1 and TRBJ2-1; 7 nucleotides agree with TRBD2. CDR3 length: 16 residues. Germline V lookup: CDR1 KGHDR, CDR2 SFDVKD. The trim removed 0 bases at V and 7 bases at J, leaving 8 bases unmatched. In DNA, the CDR3 is TGTGCCACCAGTGATTTGGTCTCGACTAGCTTAAATGAGCAGTTCTTC. It encodes CATSDLVSTSLNEQFF.

This sequence joins TRBV29-1 and TRBJ2-1; no clear D. Looked up from germline, CDR1 is SQVTM and CDR2 is ANQGSEA. Trimming removed 6 bases at V and 8 bases at J, with 14 bases between. There are 12 residues in the CDR3. In nucleotides, the CDR3 is TGCAGCGTCAAACCACTACGGGATGAGCAGTTCTTC. Protein: CSVKPLRDEQFF.

The gene calls are TRBV10-3 and TRBJ2-5; 10 nucleotides agree with TRBD1. Germline V gene lookup returns CDR1 ENHRY and CDR2 SYGVKD. V dropped 4 bases and J dropped 1; count of bases not matched to a gene: 0. The CDR3 loop spans 14 amino acids. For the CDR3, the DNA is TGTGCCATCAGTGGGACAGGGGGCCAAGAGACCCAGTACTTC. Translation gives CAISGTGGQETQYF.

The chain has TRBV6-6 and TRBJ2-1; tentative D call: TRBD2 (6 bases). Germline V lookup: CDR1 MNHNY, CDR2 SVGAGI (reference sequence). Trimming removed 3 bases from V and 9 bases from J, with 12 bases in between. The CDR3 sequence is 13 residues long. The CDR3 here is CASSYGGMGEQFF. For the CDR3, the DNA is TGTGCCAGCAGTTATGGGGGGATGGGTGAGCAGTTCTTC.

The rearrangement uses TRBV15 and TRBJ2-2, with TRBD1 as a possible D gene (5 bases). This CDR3 region has 13 residues. Looked up from germline, CDR1 is LNHNV and CDR2 is YYDKDF (reference sequence). Trimming removed 0 bases from V and 8 bases from J, with 7 bases in between. CDR3 sequence reads: CATSREGAGELFF. CDR3 coding DNA: TGTGCCACCAGCAGAGAAGGGGCAGGGGAGCTGTTTTTT.

The rearrangement uses TRBV6-2 or TRBV6-3 and TRBJ2-4, with 8 positions matching TRBD2. The CDR3 totals 19 residues. V lost 3 bases to trimming and J lost 0 bases; unmatched junction nucleotides: 13. Germline assignment: CDR1 MNHEY and CDR2 SVGEGT. CDR3: CASSYPTAGGTLAKNIQYF. DNA of the CDR3: TGTGCCAGCAGTTATCCCACGGCGGGGGGCACACTAGCCAAAAACATTCAGTACTTC.

The chain links TRBV6-1 to TRBJ2-7, with 7 bases fitting TRBD1. V dropped 0 bases and J dropped 3; count of bases not matched to a gene: 11. This CDR3 comprises 17 residues. CDR1 and CDR2 (germline): MNHNS, SASEGT. CDR3 sequence: CASSEAALRGQLYEQYF. The CDR3 DNA sequence: TGTGCCAGCAGTGAAGCAGCACTGAGGGGACAGCTCTACGAGCAGTACTTC.

This clone was picked up one time. J is TRBJ2-1 and V is TRBV5-6; 9 positions match TRBD1. Germline V gene sequence: CDR1 SGHDT, CDR2 YYEEEE. The V and J ends lost 0 bases and 9 bases, in that order; junction bases with no gene match: 10. CDR3 length: 16 amino acids. CDR3 nucleotide sequence: TGTGCCAGCAGCTTGGGACCGGGACAGGGAGGTTCTGAGCAGTTCTTC. It encodes CASSLGPGQGGSEQFF.

The V gene is TRBV19, the J gene TRBJ2-7, with D perhaps matching TRBD1 (5 bases). Germline values: CDR1 LNHDA, CDR2 SQIVND (reference sequence). The CDR3 runs to 13 residues. V lost 10 bases and J 2 bases, leaving 15 bases between the germline ends. The CDR3 sequence is CATSKGPAYEQYF. The CDR3, as DNA: TGTGCCACCTCGAAGGGGCCAGCCTACGAGCAGTACTTC.

The J gene is TRBJ2-7, the V gene TRBV11-2, with D tentatively TRBD2 (5 bases). CDR1 is SGHAT, CDR2 FQNNGV, per germline. The CDR3 length is 11 residues. Trimming removed 5 bases from V and 4 bases from J, with 6 bases in between. The CDR3 protein is CASSGEYEQYF. The CDR3 DNA is TGTGCCAGCAGCGGGGAGTACGAGCAGTACTTC.

This clone turned up a few times. V gene TRBV4-1 combines with J gene TRBJ2-1; unclear D gene. The CDR3 is made up of 15 amino acids. Germline CDR1 is MGHRA and CDR2 is YSYEKL. The germline V and J ends were trimmed by 1 base and 6 bases, with 13 bases remaining between them. CDR3 in amino acids: CASSQGSVPVNEQFF. The CDR3 bases are TGCGCCAGCAGCCAAGGGAGCGTACCAGTCAATGAGCAGTTCTTC.